The 26 T cell receptor beta chains below come from one sample, sequenced in a study of CD8 T cells in ankylosing spondylitis (dated by TCRdb to about 2017). Library creation used 5' RACE. Sequencing was carried out with an Illumina HiSeq 2500. TCRdb reprocessed the public reads (quality trimming at Q25 with fastp, clone calling with MiXCR) and kept in-frame beta chains. Each entry is one CDR3 protein sequence, shown with its most common DNA and genes. Across this sample there are about 96,000 distinct CDR3 sequences, with around 27% seen only once. The ten most abundant clones make up about 60% of the sample. Sequenced material: blood, either unsorted or a sorted T cell fraction (not recorded which). These receptors originate from a male donor with ankylosing spondylitis or in good health (not recorded which).

This clonotype was counted a few times. This chain joins TRBV10-3 and TRBJ2-1; 9 nucleotides agree with TRBD2. With 6 bases clipped from V and 5 bases from J, the junction kept 5 bases outside the gene matches. CDR1 and CDR2 (germline): ENHRY, SYGVKD. This CDR3 region has 14 residues. CDR3 nucleotides: TGTGCCATCAGGGGGACTAGCCGCGACAATGAGCAGTTCTTC. This gives the protein CAIRGTSRDNEQFF.

The chain combines TRBV20-1 with TRBJ1-1, with 10 bases matching TRBD1. The germline gives CDR1 DFQATT, CDR2 SNEGSKA (reference sequence). With 1 base clipped from V and 8 bases from J, the junction kept 7 bases outside the gene matches. CDR3 length: 14 amino acids. Here the CDR3 reads CSARGGQGEVEAFF. Written as DNA, the CDR3 is TGCAGTGCTAGAGGTGGACAGGGGGAGGTCGAAGCTTTCTTT.

This chain connects TRBV20-1 to TRBJ2-1; D is uncertain. Deletions cut 2 bases from V and 4 bases from J, with 3 bases between. The length of the CDR3 is 11 residues. Germline CDR1 DFQATT, CDR2 SNEGSKA (reference sequence). CDR3 residues: CSARIYNEQFF. The DNA of the CDR3 is TGCAGTGCTAGAATATACAATGAGCAGTTCTTC.

The rearrangement joins TRBV7-9 to TRBJ2-1, with D unresolved. Germline loops: CDR1 SEHNR, CDR2 FQNEAQ (reference sequence). Trimming stripped 2 bases from V and 9 bases from J, with 8 bases between. The CDR3 is 12 residues long. This CDR3 is CASSLSATEQFF. CDR3 sequence (DNA): TGTGCCAGCAGCTTAAGCGCGACTGAGCAGTTCTTC.

V and J are TRBV6-1 and TRBJ2-1; no clear D. Germline lookup yields CDR1 MNHNS and CDR2 SASEGT. Trimming took off 4 bases at V and 2 bases at J, with 9 bases between the two ends. This CDR3 is built from 14 residues. The CDR3 spells CASSATGPYNEQFF. In nucleotides, the CDR3 is TGTGCCAGCAGTGCGACGGGCCCCTACAATGAGCAGTTCTTC.

The genes are TRBV12-3 or TRBV12-4 and TRBJ2-7, with D possibly TRBD2 on 6 matching bases. V dropped 3 bases and J dropped 8 bases, with 20 bases sitting between them. The CDR3 runs to 15 residues. Here the CDR3 DNA reads TGTGCCAGCAGTTTGTTCGGGACTGACTATGGCCAGCAGTACTTC. Its translation: CASSLFGTDYGQQYF.

CDR3 residues: CASSLDDGYEQYV. CDR3 in DNA: TGCGCCAGCAGCTTAGACGACGGTTACGAGCAGTACGTC. The rearrangement uses TRBV5-1 and TRBJ2-7; the D is unclear. The CDR3 loop spans 13 amino acids. V lost 2 bases, J lost 4 bases, and 10 bases lay in between. The germline CDR1 and CDR2 sequences are SGHRS and YFSETQ.

V and J are TRBV27 and TRBJ2-1; D is perhaps TRBD2 (6 bases). CDR1 and CDR2 from the germline V gene are MNHEY and SMNVEV (reference sequence). The length of the CDR3 is 15 residues. V lost 4 bases and J 7 bases, leaving 17 bases between the germline ends. Here the CDR3 DNA reads TGTGCCAGCAGTTGGGCGGAGGGCCCCTTAAATGAGCAGTTCTTC. It translates to CASSWAEGPLNEQFF.

In its sample, this clonotype was seen many times. The chain employs TRBV5-1 and TRBJ1-2; a weak D match, TRBD1 (5 bases). This CDR3 contains 13 residues. V was trimmed by 3 bases and J by 7 bases, leaving 13 bases between them. Germline V CDR1 and CDR2: SGHRS, YFSETQ. CDR3 DNA: TGCGCCAGCAGCTCCCAGACCCAGGGTGGCTACACCTTC. Translation gives CASSSQTQGGYTF.

The V and J genes are TRBV12-3 or TRBV12-4 and TRBJ2-3; TRBD1 aligns across 8 bases. V lost 8 bases, J lost 6 bases, and 10 bases stayed unmatched. The CDR3 runs to 14 residues. This CDR3 is CASLSRTGMDTQYF. In DNA form, the CDR3 reads TGTGCCAGCCTTAGTCGGACAGGGATGGATACGCAGTATTTT.

This clonotype was seen only a few times. The chain is built from TRBV25-1 and TRBJ2-6, with unresolved D. V dropped 6 bases and J dropped 4 bases, with 16 bases sitting between them. The germline V gene encodes CDR1 MGHDK and CDR2 SYGVNS. The CDR3 loop spans 16 amino acids. Written as DNA, the CDR3 is TGTGCCAGCAGCCGTACGACCTTCGTCGGGGCCAACGTCCTGACTTTC. Amino acid sequence: CASSRTTFVGANVLTF. Together with reference TRBV25-1 and TRBJ2-6, the CDR3 gives the full variable domain: EADIYQTPRYLVIGTGKKITLECSQTMGHDKMYWYQQDPGMELHLIHYSYGVNSTEKGDLSSESTVSRIRTEHFPLTLESARPSHTSQYLCASSRTTFVGANVLTFGAGSRLTVL.

This clonotype was observed many times. This chain connects TRBV5-1 to TRBJ1-1; perhaps TRBD1 as D (6 bases). The CDR3 totals 14 residues. Germline CDR1 SGHRS, CDR2 YFSETQ. V dropped 2 bases and J dropped 1 base, with 9 bases sitting between them. The CDR3 sequence is CASSFGTPNTEAFF. Here the CDR3 DNA reads TGCGCCAGCAGCTTCGGGACACCGAACACTGAAGCTTTCTTT.

The rearrangement joins TRBV11-2 to TRBJ2-1; D may be TRBD2 (8 bases). V was pared by 5 bases and J by 3 bases, with 23 bases between. This CDR3 has 18 residues. Looked up from germline, CDR1 is SGHAT and CDR2 is FQNNGV. CDR3 nucleotide sequence: TGTGCCAGCAGCCCGAGGGGGCTCCAGCGGGAGATCTACAATGAGCAGTTCTTC. It is translated as CASSPRGLQREIYNEQFF.

This clonotype was observed a few times. CDR3 in DNA: TGTGCCAGCAGCGCGGGATCGGGGGGGGCTTACAATGAGCAGTTCTTC. Protein sequence: CASSAGSGGAYNEQFF. The rearrangement uses TRBV9 and TRBJ2-1, with 8 positions matching TRBD2. The CDR3 has 16 amino acids. V dropped 3 bases and J dropped 4; count of bases not matched to a gene: 9. Germline CDR1 is SGDLS and CDR2 is YYNGEE.

A few counts support this clonotype. The V call is TRBV5-1, the J call TRBJ1-1, with D uncertain. The germline CDR1 and CDR2 sequences are SGHRS and YFSETQ. V was cut by 4 bases and J by 3 bases, with 16 bases left in between. This CDR3 is built from 15 residues. Here the CDR3 DNA reads TGCGCCAGCAGCATAGGAGTCGGTGGGTACACTGAAGCTTTCTTT. It encodes CASSIGVGGYTEAFF.

The chain has TRBV7-9 and TRBJ2-1, with TRBD2 identical over 10 bases. This CDR3 contains 15 residues. Germline CDR1 SEHNR, CDR2 FQNEAQ (reference sequence). Unmatched junction bases numbered 3, after V lost 0 bases and J lost 7 bases. The CDR3 sequence is CASSLAAGGRNEQFF. The CDR3 DNA sequence: TGTGCCAGCAGCTTAGCAGCGGGGGGGCGGAATGAGCAGTTCTTC.

The rearrangement uses TRBV9 and TRBJ2-5, with 11 positions matching TRBD2. Per the germline V gene, CDR1 is SGDLS and CDR2 is YYNGEE. The junction had 5 bases not matched to a gene; V was cut back by 3 bases and J by 4 bases. This CDR3 has 15 residues. The CDR3 loop reads CASSAPLAGGETQYF. DNA for the CDR3: TGTGCCAGCAGCGCACCTCTAGCGGGGGGAGAGACCCAGTACTTC.

The chain links TRBV27 to TRBJ1-6, with D perhaps matching TRBD1 (5 bases). Germline V gene lookup returns CDR1 MNHEY and CDR2 SMNVEV (reference sequence). This CDR3 has 14 residues. The ends were cut back, 2 bases at V and 10 bases at J, with 12 bases in the middle. As DNA, the CDR3 is TGTGCCAGCAGTTTAGGGGACCTGGCATCACCCCTCCACTTT. Its protein is CASSLGDLASPLHF.

V gene TRBV20-1 combines with J gene TRBJ1-5; the D gene is possibly TRBD1 (6 bases). The CDR3 extends over 14 amino acids. V lost 3 bases, J lost 2 bases, and 11 bases lay in between. CDR1 is DFQATT, CDR2 SNEGSKA, per germline (reference sequence). The CDR3 DNA follows: TGCAGTGCTAGGACAGGAGGGGGCAATCAGCCCCAGCATTTT. This translates into CSARTGGGNQPQHF.

This clonotype was seen only a few times. The rearrangement uses TRBV9 and TRBJ2-1; no clear D. Per germline, CDR1 SGDLS and CDR2 YYNGEE. This CDR3 is 15 amino acids long. With 0 bases removed from V and 0 bases from J, the gap between germline ends came to 7 bases. CDR3 DNA: TGTGCCAGCAGCGTAGGGAGTAGCTCCTACAATGAGCAGTTCTTC. This encodes CASSVGSSSYNEQFF.

The chain couples TRBV5-1 to TRBJ2-5, with 7 bases identical to TRBD2. V shed 4 bases and J 0 bases; nucleotides not matched to a gene: 9. This CDR3 has 16 residues. CDR1 is SGHRS, CDR2 YFSETQ, per germline. The CDR3, as DNA: TGCGCCAGCAGCGGAGCGGTGGGAGGGTACCAAGAGACCCAGTACTTC. It codes for CASSGAVGGYQETQYF.

This clonotype was counted between two and nine times. Here the CDR3 DNA reads TGCAGTGCTAGAGATCGCCCCATGCGGTACAATGAGCAGTTCTTC. It yields the protein CSARDRPMRYNEQFF. The chain joins TRBV20-1 to TRBJ2-1; D gene unclear. Trimming left V 0 bases short and J 4 bases short, with 13 bases between. The CDR3 runs to 15 residues. Germline CDR1 DFQATT, CDR2 SNEGSKA (reference sequence).

This clonotype was observed at least ten times. V and J are TRBV10-3 and TRBJ1-2, with 7 bases matching TRBD1. Trimming cost V 3 bases and J 7 bases; bases outside gene matches: 5. Germline V lookup: CDR1 ENHRY, CDR2 SYGVKD. There are 13 residues in the CDR3. The CDR3 region has the DNA TGTGCCATCAGTGAAACAGGGGAGGCTGGCTACACCTTC. Its translation: CAISETGEAGYTF.

This sequence joins TRBV7-3 and TRBJ2-3; 11 bases match TRBD2. The germline V gene has CDR1 SGHTA and CDR2 FQGTGA. With 4 bases clipped from V and 5 bases from J, the junction kept 11 bases outside the gene matches. CDR3 length: 17 residues. The CDR3 coding sequence is TGTGCCAGCAGCTCCCAGGGAGGGACTAGCGGTGGAGATACGCAGTATTTT. Translation: CASSSQGGTSGGDTQYF.

In its sample, this clonotype was seen a few times. This sequence joins TRBV11-1 and TRBJ1-1; D is uncertain. Trimming removed 5 bases from V and 3 bases from J, with 28 bases in between. The germline CDR1 and CDR2 sequences are SGHAT and FQDESV (reference sequence). This CDR3 region has 19 residues. The CDR3 reads CASSLIPWSKENPDTEAFF. In DNA form, the CDR3 reads TGTGCCAGCAGCCTAATTCCGTGGAGTAAAGAAAACCCCGACACTGAAGCTTTCTTT.

This sequence joins TRBV7-9 and TRBJ1-4, with D uncertain. The CDR3 loop spans 15 amino acids. CDR1 is SEHNR, CDR2 FQNEAQ, per germline (reference sequence). The V end was cut by 5 bases, the J end by 6 bases, with 16 bases between. CDR3 sequence reads: CASSPGGGWDEKLFF. The CDR3 region has the DNA TGTGCCAGCAGCCCTGGAGGAGGGTGGGATGAAAAACTGTTTTTT.